What follows describes a single T cell receptor (beta chain). The CDR3 contains 15 residues. Trimming left V 6 bases short and J 0 bases short, with 14 bases between. Germline values: CDR1 MNHEY, CDR2 SMNVEV (reference sequence). This entry comes from a study of blood T cell repertoires in COVID-19. As for the study in general: Material from acute and convalescent COVID-19 was sourced from the United States, Italy and Spain.

As processed by the authors: Reference gene primer amplification in the assay estimated nucleated cell counts. Method: immunoSEQ multiplex PCR; TCRdb's copy keeps in-frame clones and lacks some. Clone size and the V and J calls come from that table; the DNA yielded D and trimming. This sample has over 250,000 clones, with 85% to 90% found just once. The genes are TRBV27 and TRBJ1-1; a weak D match, TRBD1 (6 bases). This receptor was obtained from a woman in her thirties or forties who had recovered from COVID-19. Sequences were obtained from peripheral blood. As DNA, the CDR3 is TGTGCCAGCAGGGTCAGGGGCGGTCTGAACACTGAAGCTTTCTTT. Translating it yields CASRVRGGLNTEAFF.